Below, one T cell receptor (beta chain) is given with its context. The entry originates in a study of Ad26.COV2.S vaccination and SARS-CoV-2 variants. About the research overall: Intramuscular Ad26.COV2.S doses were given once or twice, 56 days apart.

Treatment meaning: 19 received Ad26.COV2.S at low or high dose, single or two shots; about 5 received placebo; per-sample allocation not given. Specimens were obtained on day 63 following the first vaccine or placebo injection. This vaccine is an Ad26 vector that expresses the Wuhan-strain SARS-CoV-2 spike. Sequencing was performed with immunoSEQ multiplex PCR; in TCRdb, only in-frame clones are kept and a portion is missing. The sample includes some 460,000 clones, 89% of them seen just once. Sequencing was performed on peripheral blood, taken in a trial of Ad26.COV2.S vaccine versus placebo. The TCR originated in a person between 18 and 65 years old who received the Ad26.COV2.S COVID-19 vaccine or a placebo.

The CDR3 DNA reads TGTGCCAGCAGCTTAGGGACAGGATACGAGCAGTACTTC. Its protein is CASSLGTGYEQYF. The chain has TRBV7-8 and TRBJ2-7; TRBD1 agrees at 7 bases. The CDR3 has 13 residues. CDR1 and CDR2 (germline): SGHVS, FQNEAQ. V gave up 1 base and J gave up 4 bases; unmatched junction bases: 1.